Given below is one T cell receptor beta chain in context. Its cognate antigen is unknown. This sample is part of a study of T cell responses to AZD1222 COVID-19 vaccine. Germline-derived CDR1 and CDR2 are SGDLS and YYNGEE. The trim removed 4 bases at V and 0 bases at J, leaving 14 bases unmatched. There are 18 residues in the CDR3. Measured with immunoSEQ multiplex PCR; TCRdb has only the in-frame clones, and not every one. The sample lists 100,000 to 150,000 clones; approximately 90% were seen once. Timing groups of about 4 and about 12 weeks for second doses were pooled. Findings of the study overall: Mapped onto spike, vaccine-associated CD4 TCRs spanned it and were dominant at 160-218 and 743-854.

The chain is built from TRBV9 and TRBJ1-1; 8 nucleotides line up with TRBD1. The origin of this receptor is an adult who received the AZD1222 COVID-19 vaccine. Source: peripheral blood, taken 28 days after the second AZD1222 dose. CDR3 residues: CASSSPRPGGTMNTEAFF. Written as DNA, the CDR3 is TGTGCCAGCAGCTCCCCCCGCCCAGGGGGCACCATGAACACTGAAGCTTTCTTT.